The present T cell receptor (beta chain) was sequenced within a study of T cell clonotyping in hematopoietic cell transplantation. Clones were read by immunoSEQ multiplex PCR, and TCRdb kept only the in-frame ones, dropping some. The repertoire holds around 15,000 clones, with approximately 97% as singletons. The source was peripheral blood mononuclear cells, collected 30 days after allogeneic stem cell transplant. The sequence was collected from a female patient aged 45-60 years who had an allogeneic stem cell transplant from an unrelated donor, so T cells may come from the graft donor. Some clones in this sample may be carry-over from other donors' samples.

Written as DNA, the CDR3 is TGTGCCAGCAAGATCGGGTACGAGCAGTACTTC. It translates to CASKIGYEQYF. The rearrangement joins TRBV9 to TRBJ2-7; unclear D gene. V lost 6 bases, J lost 4 bases, and 8 bases lay in between. Germline lookup yields CDR1 SGDLS and CDR2 YYNGEE. The CDR3 sequence is 11 residues long.